This T cell receptor beta chain was identified in a study of T cells after yellow fever vaccination. Study-level background: SMART-Seq v4 Ultra Low Input prepared the low-cell-number fractions.

5'RACE template switching added a universal primer site and UMIs to TCR cDNA. TCRdb analysed the 5' RACE reads with MiXCR anew, one entry per CDR3 protein. This sample carries roughly 520,000 distinct CDR3 sequences, roughly a fifth of them seen once, and the ten largest clones take about 16%. This CDR3 is 14 amino acids long. Germline V gives CDR1 SGHRS, CDR2 YFSETQ. Deletions cut 7 bases from V and 7 bases from J, with 17 bases between. General observations from the study: Just a small share of clonotypes turned up in the CD4 compartment as well as the CD8 compartment. Abundant clonotypes from the bulk population could contaminate FACS-sorted repertoires.

Concerning this clonotype itself: The antigen remains undetermined.

This clonotype was sampled from a man aged 18 to 29 who received the YFV17D yellow fever vaccine. The sample here was PBMCs, taken more than 20 days after the first yellow fever vaccination. The chain links TRBV5-1 to TRBJ1-4, with D perhaps matching TRBD1 (5 bases). The CDR3 DNA reads as TGCGCCAGCGGACAAGACAGTTTCGGTGAAAAACTGTTTTTT. Its protein is CASGQDSFGEKLFF. Complete variable domain (other parts from reference TRBV5-1 and TRBJ1-4): KAGVTQTPRYLIKTRGQQVTLSCSPISGHRSVSWYQQTPGQGLQFLFEYFSETQRNKGNFPGRFSGRQFSNSRSEMNVSTLELGDSALYLCASGQDSFGEKLFFGSGTQLSVL.